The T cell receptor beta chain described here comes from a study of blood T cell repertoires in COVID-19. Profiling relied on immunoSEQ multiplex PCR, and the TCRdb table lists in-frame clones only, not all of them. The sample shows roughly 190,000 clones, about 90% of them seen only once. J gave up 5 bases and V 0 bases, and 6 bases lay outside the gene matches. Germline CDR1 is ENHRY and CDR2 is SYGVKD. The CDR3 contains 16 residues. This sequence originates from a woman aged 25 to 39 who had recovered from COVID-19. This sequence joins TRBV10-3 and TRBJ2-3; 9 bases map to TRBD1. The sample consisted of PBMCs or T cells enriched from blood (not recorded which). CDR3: CAISESPGQGKDTQYF. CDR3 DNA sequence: TGTGCCATCAGTGAGTCCCCGGGACAGGGAAAAGATACGCAGTATTTT.